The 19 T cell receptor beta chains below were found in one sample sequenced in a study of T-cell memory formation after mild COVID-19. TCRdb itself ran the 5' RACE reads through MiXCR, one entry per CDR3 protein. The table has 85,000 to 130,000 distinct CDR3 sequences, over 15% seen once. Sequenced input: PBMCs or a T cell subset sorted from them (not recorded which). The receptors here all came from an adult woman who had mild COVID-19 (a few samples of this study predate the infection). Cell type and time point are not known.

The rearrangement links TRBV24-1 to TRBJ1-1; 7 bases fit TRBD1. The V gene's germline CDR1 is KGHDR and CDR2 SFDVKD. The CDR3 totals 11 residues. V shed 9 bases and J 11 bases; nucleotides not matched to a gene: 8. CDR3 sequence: CATQDREEAFF. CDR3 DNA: TGTGCCACCCAAGACAGGGAGGAGGCTTTCTTT.

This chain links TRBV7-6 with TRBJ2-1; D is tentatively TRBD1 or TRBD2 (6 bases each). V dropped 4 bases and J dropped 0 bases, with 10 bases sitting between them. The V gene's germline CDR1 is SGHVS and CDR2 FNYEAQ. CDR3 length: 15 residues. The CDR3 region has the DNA TGTGCCAGCAGCTCCGGGGGCGCCTCCTACAATGAGCAGTTCTTC. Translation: CASSSGGASYNEQFF.

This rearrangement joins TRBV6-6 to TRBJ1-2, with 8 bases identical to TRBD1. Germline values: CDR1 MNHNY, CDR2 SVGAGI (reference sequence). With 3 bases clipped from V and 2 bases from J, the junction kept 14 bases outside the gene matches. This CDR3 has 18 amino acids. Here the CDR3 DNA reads TGTGCCAGCAGTTATACCTTGGACAGGGAAACGGGAAACTATGGCTACACCTTC. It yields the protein CASSYTLDRETGNYGYTF.

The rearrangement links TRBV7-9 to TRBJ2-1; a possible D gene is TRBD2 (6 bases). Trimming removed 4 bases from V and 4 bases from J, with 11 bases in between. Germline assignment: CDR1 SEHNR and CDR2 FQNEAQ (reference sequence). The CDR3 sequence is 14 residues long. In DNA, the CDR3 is TGTGCCAGCAGCTGGGCTAGCGCATACAATGAGCAGTTCTTC. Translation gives CASSWASAYNEQFF.

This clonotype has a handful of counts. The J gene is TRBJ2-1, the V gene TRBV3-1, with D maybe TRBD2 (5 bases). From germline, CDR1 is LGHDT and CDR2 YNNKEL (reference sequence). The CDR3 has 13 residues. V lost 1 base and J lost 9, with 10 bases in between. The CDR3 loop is CASSQGLAGEQFF. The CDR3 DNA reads TGTGCCAGCAGCCAAGGCCTAGCAGGTGAGCAGTTCTTC.

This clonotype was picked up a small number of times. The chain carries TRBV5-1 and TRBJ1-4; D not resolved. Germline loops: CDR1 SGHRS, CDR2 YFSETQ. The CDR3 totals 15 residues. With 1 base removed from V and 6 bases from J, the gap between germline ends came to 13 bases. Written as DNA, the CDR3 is TGCGCCAGCAGCTTGATTCCGAGGTTGGATGAAAAACTGTTTTTT. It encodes CASSLIPRLDEKLFF.

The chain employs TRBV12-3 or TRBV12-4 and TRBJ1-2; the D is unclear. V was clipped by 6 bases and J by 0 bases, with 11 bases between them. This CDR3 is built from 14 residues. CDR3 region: CASRTSWTNYGYTF. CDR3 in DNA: TGTGCCAGCAGGACGAGCTGGACTAACTATGGCTACACCTTC.

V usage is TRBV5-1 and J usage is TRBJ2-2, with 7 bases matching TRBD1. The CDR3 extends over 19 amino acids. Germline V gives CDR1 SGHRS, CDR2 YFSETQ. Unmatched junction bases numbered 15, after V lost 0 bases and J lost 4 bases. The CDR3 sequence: CASSLGRPGQNYPTGELFF. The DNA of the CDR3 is TGCGCCAGCAGCTTGGGTCGCCCGGGACAGAACTACCCCACCGGGGAGCTGTTTTTT.

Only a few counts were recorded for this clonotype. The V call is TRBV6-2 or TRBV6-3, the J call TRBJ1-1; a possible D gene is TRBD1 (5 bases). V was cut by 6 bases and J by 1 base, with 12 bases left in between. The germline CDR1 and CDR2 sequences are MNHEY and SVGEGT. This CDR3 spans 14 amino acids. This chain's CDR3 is CASRSQGANTEAFF. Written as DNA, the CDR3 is TGTGCCAGCAGGTCCCAGGGAGCGAACACTGAAGCTTTCTTT.

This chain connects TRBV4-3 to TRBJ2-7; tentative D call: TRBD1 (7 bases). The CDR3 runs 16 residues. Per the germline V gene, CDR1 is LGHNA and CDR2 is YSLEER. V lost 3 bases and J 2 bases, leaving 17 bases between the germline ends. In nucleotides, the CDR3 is TGCGCCAGCAGCCAGGGTCGACAGGGAGGTACCTACGAGCAGTACTTC. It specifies CASSQGRQGGTYEQYF.

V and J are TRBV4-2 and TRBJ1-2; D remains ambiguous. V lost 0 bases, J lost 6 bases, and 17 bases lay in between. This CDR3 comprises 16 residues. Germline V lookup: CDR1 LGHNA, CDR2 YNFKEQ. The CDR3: CASSQEVPTPTHGYTF. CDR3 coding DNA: TGTGCCAGCAGCCAAGAAGTCCCGACCCCGACCCATGGCTACACCTTC.

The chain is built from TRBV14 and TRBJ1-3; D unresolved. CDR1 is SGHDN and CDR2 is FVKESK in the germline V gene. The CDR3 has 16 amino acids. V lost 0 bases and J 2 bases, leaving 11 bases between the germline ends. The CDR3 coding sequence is TGTGCCAGCAGCCAAGATCATAGAGTTCCTGGAAACACCATATATTTT. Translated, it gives CASSQDHRVPGNTIYF. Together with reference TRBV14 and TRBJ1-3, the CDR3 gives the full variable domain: EAGVTQFPSHSVIEKGQTVTLRCDPISGHDNLYWYRRVMGKEIKFLLHFVKESKQDESGMPNNRFLAERTGGTYSTLKVQPAELEDSGVYFCASSQDHRVPGNTIYFGEGSWLTVV.

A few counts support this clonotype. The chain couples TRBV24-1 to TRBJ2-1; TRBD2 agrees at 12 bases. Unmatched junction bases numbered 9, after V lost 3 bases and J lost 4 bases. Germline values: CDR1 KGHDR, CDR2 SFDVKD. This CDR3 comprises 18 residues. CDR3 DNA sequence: TGTGCCACCAGTGATCCCTGGACTAGCGGGGAGGGTTACAATGAGCAGTTCTTC. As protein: CATSDPWTSGEGYNEQFF.

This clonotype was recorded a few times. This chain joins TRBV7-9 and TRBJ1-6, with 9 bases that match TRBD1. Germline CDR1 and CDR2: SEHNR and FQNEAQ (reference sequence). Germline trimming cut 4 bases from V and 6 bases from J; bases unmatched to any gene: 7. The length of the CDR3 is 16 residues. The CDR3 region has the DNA TGTGCCAGCAGCTCAACACAGGGGGCCGGTAATTCACCCCTCCACTTT. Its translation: CASSSTQGAGNSPLHF. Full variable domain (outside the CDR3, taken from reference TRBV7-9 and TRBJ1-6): DTGVSQNPRHKITKRGQNVTFRCDPISEHNRLYWYRQTLGQGPEFLTYFQNEAQLEKSRLLSDRFSAERPKGSFSTLEIQRTEQGDSAMYLCASSSTQGAGNSPLHFGNGTRLTVT.

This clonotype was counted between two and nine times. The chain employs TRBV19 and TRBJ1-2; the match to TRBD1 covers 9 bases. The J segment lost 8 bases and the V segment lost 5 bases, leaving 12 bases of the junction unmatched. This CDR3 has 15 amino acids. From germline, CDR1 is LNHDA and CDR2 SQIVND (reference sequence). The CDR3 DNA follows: TGTGCCAGTAGTCTTGGGGACAGGGAAGCGGAGGGCTACACCTTC. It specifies CASSLGDREAEGYTF.

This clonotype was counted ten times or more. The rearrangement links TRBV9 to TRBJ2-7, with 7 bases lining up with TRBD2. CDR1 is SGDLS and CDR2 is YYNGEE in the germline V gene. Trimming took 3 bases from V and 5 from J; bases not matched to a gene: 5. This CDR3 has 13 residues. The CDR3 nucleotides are TGTGCCAGCAGCGGGACTAGTTCCCACGAGCAGTACTTC. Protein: CASSGTSSHEQYF.

CDR3 sequence: CASSDGQLEETQYF. CDR3 nucleotides: TGTGCCAGCAGCGACGGACAGCTAGAAGAGACCCAGTACTTC. This rearrangement joins TRBV7-9 to TRBJ2-5, with D perhaps TRBD1 (6 bases). Per the germline V gene, CDR1 is SEHNR and CDR2 is FQNEAQ (reference sequence). The V end lost 5 bases, the J end lost 3 bases, and 13 bases lay between the germline ends. The CDR3 runs to 14 residues.

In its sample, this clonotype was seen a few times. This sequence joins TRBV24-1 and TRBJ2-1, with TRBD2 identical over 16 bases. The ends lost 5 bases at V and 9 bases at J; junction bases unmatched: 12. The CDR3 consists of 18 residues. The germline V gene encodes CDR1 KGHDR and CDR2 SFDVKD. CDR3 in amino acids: CATSGPGGLAGGFFEQFF. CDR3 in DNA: TGTGCCACCAGTGGCCCCGGGGGACTAGCGGGAGGGTTCTTTGAGCAGTTCTTC.

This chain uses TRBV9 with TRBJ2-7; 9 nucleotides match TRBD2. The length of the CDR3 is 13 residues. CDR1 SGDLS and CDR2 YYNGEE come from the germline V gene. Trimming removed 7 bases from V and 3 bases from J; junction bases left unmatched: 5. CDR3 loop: CASGGLAHYEQYF. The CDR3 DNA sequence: TGTGCCAGCGGGGGACTAGCCCACTACGAGCAGTACTTC.